Each of the 4 T cell receptor beta chains below was sequenced from the same sample in a study of tumor and adjacent non-tumor tissue in lung cancer. RNA was extracted from bulk tissue without any cell sorting. Distant lung tissue was collected more than 3 cm away from the tumor edge. A modified ARM-PCR protocol with three rounds of nested PCR amplified TCRbeta. TCRdb reprocessed the multiplex PCR reads with MiXCR, giving one entry per CDR3 protein. The sample holds roughly 75,000 distinct CDR3 sequences; roughly 80% are singletons and the top ten take approximately 55%. The sample consisted of distant non-tumor lung tissue. The receptors here all came from a man aged 55 to 70 with non-small cell lung cancer.

Note on this clonotype: This is likely a read error, given that the CDR3 carries no conserved phenylalanine or tryptophan at its end. The limits of the CDR3 on the DNA are not certain, so only TCRdb's listed CDR3 is given. The chain is built from TRBV29-1 and TRBJ2-7; the table's D call, TRBD1, was not checked against the DNA. With termini counted, the CDR3 has 13 amino acids. Germline V gives CDR1 SQVTM, CDR2 ANQGSEA. CDR3 sequence: CSVPLAGPYEQYY.

The chain uses TRBV12-3 or TRBV12-4 and TRBJ1-3; weak D call: TRBD1 (6 bases). With 10 bases removed from V and 4 bases from J, the gap between germline ends came to 20 bases. The CDR3 length is 15 residues. The CDR3 region has the DNA TGTGCCAATAGTGACCTGGACAGATCAGGAAACACCATATATTTT. This gives the protein CANSDLDRSGNTIYF.

Of note for this clonotype: No conserved phenylalanine or tryptophan is present at the end of the CDR3, so a read error is the likely explanation. No DNA is shown, since the ends of the CDR3 on it are uncertain; the CDR3 is the one TCRdb lists. V and J are TRBV4-1 and TRBJ1-2. The CDR3 is 12 amino acids in total, end residues counted. The germline CDR1 and CDR2 sequences are MGHRA and YSYEKL. The CDR3 protein is CASKGGLYGCTL.

This clonotype was recorded once. V is TRBV28 and J is TRBJ2-7; D gene uncertain. Germline lookup yields CDR1 MDHEN and CDR2 SYDVKM. Trimming shortened V by 3 bases and J by 3 bases, and 15 bases separated the two germline ends. The CDR3 extends over 15 amino acids. CDR3 sequence reads: CASSFYPSYNYEQYF. In DNA form, the CDR3 reads TGTGCCAGCAGTTTTTACCCCTCCTACAACTACGAGCAGTACTTC.